This T cell receptor (beta chain) is from a study of cytomegalovirus exposure and HLA in healthy donors. Turning to this clone: Its target is not known.

A multiplex PCR was run with 60 Vbeta primers and 13 Jbeta primers. Some clones are missing from TCRdb's copy, which holds only in-frame ones; the method was immunoSEQ multiplex PCR. The sample lists roughly 150,000 clones; 78% were seen once. Findings and caveats of the study: Analysis was carried out at a later point, and it linked a missense DCLRE1C variant to TCR beta V- and J-gene trimming. Across HLA loci, a later analysis found differing TCR association rates, with DRB1 most and HLA-C fewest.

Trimming left V 0 bases short and J 0 bases short, with 9 bases between. The CDR3 length is 15 residues. From germline, CDR1 is GTSNPN and CDR2 SVGIG (reference sequence). This chain joins TRBV30 and TRBJ1-5; D possibly corresponds to TRBD1 (5 bases). The TCR originated in a woman between 40 and 50 years old in good health and CMV-seropositive. Sequencing input: PBMCs. The CDR3 spells CAWSVGQSSNQPQHF. The CDR3 nucleotides are TGTGCCTGGAGTGTGGGGCAGAGTAGCAATCAGCCCCAGCATTTT.